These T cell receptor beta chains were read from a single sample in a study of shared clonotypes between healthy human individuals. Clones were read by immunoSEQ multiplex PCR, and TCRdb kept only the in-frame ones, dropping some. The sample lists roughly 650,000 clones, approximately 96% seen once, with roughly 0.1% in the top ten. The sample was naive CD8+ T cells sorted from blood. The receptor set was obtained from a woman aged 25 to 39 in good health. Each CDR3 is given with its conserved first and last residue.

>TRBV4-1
CASRGGTGEQFF
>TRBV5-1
CASSLDRGNYNEQFF
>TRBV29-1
CSVELSYNEQFF
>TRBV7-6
CASSLVTGGEETQYF
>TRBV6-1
CASSPTGTVSYEQYF
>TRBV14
CASSHPKAPQLAGGETQYF
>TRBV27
CASSYGTSGTEQFF
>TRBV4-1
CASSPENRKYEQYF
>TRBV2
CASSEGQGEGLYGYTF
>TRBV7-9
CASSLKYEQFF
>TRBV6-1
CASSEGTGITETQYF
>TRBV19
CASSLSGTTGYTF
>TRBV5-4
CASSSERGEQFF
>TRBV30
CAWSLYNNEQFF
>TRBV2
CASRDRYQETQYF
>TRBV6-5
CASSATPEAYEQYF
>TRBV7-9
CASSLAHTPHYGYTF
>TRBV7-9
CASSLGGVNQPQHF
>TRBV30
CAWNGLAGGLSSYNEQFF
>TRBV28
CASSGTLSYNEQFF
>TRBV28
CASTNRGSGGQETQYF
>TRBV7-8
CASSPDRATNEKLFF
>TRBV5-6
CASSLDGGQGFNYGYTF
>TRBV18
CASSPNTGGTRLGGRDPYEQYF
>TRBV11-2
CASSLAPLAKSSYEQYF
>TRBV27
CASRISPTGRSQETQYF
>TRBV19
CASSPLAGVSYEQYF
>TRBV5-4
CASSRTSGDTDTQYF
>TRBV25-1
CASSWGDYEQYF
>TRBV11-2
CASSLDRTYEQYF
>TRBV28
CASSPQGVVSFGEQYF
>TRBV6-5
CASSTSSYNEQFF
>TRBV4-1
CASSQLLGGHGYTF
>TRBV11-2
CASSLVGVGNTIYF
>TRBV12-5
CASGLGQGGWDTQYF
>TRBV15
CATSRDRPRSSGNTIYF
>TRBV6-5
CASSHSVSSYEQYF
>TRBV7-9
CASSLAAVSGNTIYF
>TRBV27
CASSYLRGGSQETQYF
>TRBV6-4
CASRKGALNTEAFF
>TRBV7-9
CASSLAQGAETQYF
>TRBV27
CASSSLSTDTQYF
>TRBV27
CASSPGQGISPLHF
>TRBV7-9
CASSLAQGGIYEQYF
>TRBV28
CASSSGLAGILTDTQYF
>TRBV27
CASSFSLLVRELSGNTIYF
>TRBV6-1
CASSEATPGQFPYEQYF
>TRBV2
CASSEWGTGELFF
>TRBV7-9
CASSQDIPYEQYF
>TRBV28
CASSFSEAGELFF
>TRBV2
CASSDRGEQYF
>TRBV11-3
CASSLDLLDRSEQYF
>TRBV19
CASSNDGGIGGYTF
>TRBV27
CASSLSSAGLFEAFF
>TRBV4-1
CASSQGQGEQYF